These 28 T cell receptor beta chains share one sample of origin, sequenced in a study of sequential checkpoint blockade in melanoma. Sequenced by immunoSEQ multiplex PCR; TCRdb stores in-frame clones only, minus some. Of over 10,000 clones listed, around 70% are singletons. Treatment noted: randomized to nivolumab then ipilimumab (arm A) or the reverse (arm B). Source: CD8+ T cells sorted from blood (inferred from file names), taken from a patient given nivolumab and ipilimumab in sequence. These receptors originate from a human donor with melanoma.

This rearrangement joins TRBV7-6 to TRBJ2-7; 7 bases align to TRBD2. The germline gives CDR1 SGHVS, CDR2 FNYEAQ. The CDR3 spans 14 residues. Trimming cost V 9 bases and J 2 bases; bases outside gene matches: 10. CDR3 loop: CASSPGEGPYEQYF. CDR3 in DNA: TGTGCCAGTAGTCCGGGGGAGGGCCCCTACGAGCAGTACTTC.

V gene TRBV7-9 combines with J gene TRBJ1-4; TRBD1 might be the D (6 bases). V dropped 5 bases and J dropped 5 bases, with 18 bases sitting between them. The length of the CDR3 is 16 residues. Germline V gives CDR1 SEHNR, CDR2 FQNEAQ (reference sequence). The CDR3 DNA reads TGTGCCAGCAGCCCCCCCGGGGCAGGGGAAAATGAAAAACTGTTTTTT. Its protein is CASSPPGAGENEKLFF.

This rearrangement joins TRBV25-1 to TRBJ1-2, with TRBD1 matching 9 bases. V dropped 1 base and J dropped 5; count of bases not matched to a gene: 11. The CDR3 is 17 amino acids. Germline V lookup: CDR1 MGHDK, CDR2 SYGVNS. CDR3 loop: CASSEWKGGQGYYGYTF. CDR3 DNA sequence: TGTGCCAGCAGTGAATGGAAAGGGGGACAGGGATATTATGGCTACACCTTC.

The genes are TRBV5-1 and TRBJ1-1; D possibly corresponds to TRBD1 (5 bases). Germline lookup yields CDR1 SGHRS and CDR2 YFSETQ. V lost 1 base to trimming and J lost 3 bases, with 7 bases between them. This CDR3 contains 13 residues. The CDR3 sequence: CASSLLGDTEAFF. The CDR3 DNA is TGCGCCAGCAGCTTGCTAGGGGACACTGAAGCTTTCTTT.

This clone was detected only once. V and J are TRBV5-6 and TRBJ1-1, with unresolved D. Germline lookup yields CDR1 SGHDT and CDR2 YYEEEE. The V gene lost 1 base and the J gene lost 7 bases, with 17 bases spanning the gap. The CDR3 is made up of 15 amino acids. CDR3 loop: CASSLYPASESEAFF. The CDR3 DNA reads TGTGCCAGCAGCTTGTACCCTGCGAGCGAGAGTGAAGCTTTCTTT.

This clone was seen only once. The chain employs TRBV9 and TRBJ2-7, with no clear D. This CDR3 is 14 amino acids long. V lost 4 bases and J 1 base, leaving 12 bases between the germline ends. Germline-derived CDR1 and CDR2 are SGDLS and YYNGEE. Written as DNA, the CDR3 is TGTGCCAGCAGCCCAAGAGGCAGTTCCTACGAGCAGTACTTC. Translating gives CASSPRGSSYEQYF.

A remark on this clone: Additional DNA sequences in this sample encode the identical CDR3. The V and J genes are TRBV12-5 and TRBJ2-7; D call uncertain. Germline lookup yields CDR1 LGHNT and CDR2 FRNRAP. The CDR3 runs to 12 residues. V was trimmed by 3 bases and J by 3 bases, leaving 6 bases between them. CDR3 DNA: TGTGCTAGTGGTTTCTCAGGCTACGAGCAGTACTTC. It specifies CASGFSGYEQYF. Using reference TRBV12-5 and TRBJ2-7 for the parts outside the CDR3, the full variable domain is DARVTQTPRHKVTEMGQEVTMRCQPILGHNTVFWYRQTMMQGLELLAYFRNRAPLDDSGMPKDRFSAEMPDATLATLKIQPSEPRDSAVYFCASGFSGYEQYFGPGTRLTVT.

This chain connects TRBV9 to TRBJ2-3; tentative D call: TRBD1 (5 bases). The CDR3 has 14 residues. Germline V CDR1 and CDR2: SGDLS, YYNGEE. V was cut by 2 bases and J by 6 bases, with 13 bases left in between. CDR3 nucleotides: TGTGCCAGCAGCGTTAGACAGCTTTGGGATACGCAGTATTTT. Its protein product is CASSVRQLWDTQYF.

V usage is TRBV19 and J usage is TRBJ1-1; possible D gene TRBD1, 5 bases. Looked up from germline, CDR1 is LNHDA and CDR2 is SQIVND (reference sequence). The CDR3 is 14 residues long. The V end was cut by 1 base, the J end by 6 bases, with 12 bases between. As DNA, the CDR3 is TGTGCCAGTAGTATAGGCTGGGGCGAGGCTGAAGCTTTCTTT. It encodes CASSIGWGEAEAFF.

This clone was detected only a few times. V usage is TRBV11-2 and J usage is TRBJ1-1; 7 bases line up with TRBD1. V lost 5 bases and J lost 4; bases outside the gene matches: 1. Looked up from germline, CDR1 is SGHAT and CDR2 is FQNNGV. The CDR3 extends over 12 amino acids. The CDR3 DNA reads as TGTGCCAGCAGCCCAGGGGGCACTGAAGCTTTCTTT. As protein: CASSPGGTEAFF.

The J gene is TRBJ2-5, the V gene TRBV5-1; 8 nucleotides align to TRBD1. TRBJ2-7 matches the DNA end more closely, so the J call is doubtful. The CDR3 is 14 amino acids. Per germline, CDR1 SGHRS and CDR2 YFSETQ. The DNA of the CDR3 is TGCGCCAGCAGCTATGGGACAGGTTCCTACGAGCAGTACTTC. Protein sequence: CASSYGTGSYEQYF.

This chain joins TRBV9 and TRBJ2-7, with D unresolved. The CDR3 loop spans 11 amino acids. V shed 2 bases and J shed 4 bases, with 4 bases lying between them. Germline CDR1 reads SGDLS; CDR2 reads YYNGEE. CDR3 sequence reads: CASSVPYEQYF. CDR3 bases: TGTGCCAGCAGCGTCCCTTACGAGCAGTACTTC.

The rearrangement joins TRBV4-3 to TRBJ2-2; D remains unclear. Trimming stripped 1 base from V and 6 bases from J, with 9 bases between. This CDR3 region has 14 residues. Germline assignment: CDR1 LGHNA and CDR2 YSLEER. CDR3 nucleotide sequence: TGCGCCAGCAGCCAAGTCCAGAGCGCCGGGGAGCTGTTTTTT. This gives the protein CASSQVQSAGELFF.

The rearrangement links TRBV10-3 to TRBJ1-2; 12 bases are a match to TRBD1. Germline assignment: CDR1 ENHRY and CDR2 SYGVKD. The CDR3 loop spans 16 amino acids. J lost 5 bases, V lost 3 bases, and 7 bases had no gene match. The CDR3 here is CAISDGRDRGPYGYTF. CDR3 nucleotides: TGTGCCATCAGTGATGGCCGGGACAGGGGGCCATATGGCTACACCTTC.

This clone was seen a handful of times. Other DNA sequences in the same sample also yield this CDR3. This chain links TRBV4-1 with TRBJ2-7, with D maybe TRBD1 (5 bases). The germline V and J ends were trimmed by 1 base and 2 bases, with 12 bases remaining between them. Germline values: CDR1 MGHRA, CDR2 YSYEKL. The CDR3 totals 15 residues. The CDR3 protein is CASSQVSGAPYEQYF. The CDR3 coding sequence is TGCGCCAGCAGCCAAGTAAGTGGGGCACCCTACGAGCAGTACTTC.

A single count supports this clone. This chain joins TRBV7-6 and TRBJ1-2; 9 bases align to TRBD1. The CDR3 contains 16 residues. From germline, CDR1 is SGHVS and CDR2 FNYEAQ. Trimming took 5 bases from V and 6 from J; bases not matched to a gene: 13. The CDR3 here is CASSLVFGDRENGYTF. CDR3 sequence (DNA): TGTGCCAGCAGCCTAGTGTTCGGGGACAGGGAGAATGGCTACACCTTC.

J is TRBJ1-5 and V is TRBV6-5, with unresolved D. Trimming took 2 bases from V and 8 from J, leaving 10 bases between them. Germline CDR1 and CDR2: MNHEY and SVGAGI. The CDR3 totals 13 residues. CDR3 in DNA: TGTGCCAGCAGTTACGGTCGGGAGAAGCCCCAGCATTTT. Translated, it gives CASSYGREKPQHF.

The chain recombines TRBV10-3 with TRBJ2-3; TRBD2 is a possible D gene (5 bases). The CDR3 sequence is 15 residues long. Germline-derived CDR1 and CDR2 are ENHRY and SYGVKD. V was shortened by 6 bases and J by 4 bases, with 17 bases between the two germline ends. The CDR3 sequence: CAIRGGIGSPDTQYF. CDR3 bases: TGTGCCATCAGGGGCGGCATAGGGAGCCCAGATACGCAGTATTTT.

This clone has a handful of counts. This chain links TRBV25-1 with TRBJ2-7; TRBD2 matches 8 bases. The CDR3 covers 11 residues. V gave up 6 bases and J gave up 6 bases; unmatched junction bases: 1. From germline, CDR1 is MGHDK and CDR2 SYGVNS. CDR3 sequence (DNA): TGTGCCAGCAGGCGGGGGGCCGAGCAGTACTTC. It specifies CASRRGAEQYF.

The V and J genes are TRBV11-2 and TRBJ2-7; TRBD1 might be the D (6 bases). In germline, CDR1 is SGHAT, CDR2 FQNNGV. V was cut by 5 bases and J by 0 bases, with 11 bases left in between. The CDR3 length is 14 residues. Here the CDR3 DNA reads TGTGCCAGCAGCCCCTGGGACATCTCCTACGAGCAGTACGTC. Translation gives CASSPWDISYEQYV.

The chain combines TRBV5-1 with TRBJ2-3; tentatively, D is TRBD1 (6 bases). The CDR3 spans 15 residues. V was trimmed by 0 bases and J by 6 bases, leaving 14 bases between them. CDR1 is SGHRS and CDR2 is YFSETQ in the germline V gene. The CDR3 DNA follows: TGCGCCAGCAGCTTGGAGGACAGTCTGGGGGATACGCAGTATTTT. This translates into CASSLEDSLGDTQYF.

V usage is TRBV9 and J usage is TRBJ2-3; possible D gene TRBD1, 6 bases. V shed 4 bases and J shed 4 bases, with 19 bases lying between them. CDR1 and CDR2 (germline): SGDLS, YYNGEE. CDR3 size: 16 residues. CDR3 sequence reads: CASSPEQGKEADTQYF. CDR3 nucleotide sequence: TGTGCCAGCAGCCCCGAACAGGGTAAGGAAGCAGATACGCAGTATTTT.

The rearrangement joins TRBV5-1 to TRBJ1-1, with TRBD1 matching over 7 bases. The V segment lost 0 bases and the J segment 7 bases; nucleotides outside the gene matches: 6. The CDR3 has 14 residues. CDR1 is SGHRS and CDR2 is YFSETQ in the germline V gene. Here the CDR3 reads CASSLAGQSGEAFF. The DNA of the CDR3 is TGCGCCAGCAGCTTGGCGGGACAGAGCGGTGAAGCTTTCTTT.

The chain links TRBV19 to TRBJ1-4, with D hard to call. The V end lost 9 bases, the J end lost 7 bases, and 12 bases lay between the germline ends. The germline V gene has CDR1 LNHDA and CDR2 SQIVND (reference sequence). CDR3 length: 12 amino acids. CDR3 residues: CASAQPGEKLFF. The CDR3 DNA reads TGTGCCAGCGCCCAACCGGGTGAAAAACTGTTTTTT.

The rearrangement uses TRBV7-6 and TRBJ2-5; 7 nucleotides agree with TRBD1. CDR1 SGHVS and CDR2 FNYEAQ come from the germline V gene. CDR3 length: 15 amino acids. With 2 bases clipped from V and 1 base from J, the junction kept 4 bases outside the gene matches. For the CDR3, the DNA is TGTGCCAGCAGCTTAAACAGGGGTCCCCAAGAGACCCAGTACTTC. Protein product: CASSLNRGPQETQYF.

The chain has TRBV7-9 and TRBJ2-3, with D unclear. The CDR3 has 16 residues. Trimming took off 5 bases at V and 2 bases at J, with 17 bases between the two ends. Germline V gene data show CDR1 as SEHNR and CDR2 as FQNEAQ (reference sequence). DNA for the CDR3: TGTGCCAGCAGCATGGGCGACCAACAATTCACAGATACGCAGTATTTT. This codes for CASSMGDQQFTDTQYF. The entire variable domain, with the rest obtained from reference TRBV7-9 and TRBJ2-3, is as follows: DTGVSQNPRHKITKRGQNVTFRCDPISEHNRLYWYRQTLGQGPEFLTYFQNEAQLEKSRLLSDRFSAERPKGSFSTLEIQRTEQGDSAMYLCASSMGDQQFTDTQYFGPGTRLTVL.

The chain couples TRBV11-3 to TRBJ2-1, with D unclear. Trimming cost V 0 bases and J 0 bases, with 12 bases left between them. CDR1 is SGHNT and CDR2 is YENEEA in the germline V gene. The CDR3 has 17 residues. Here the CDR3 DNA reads TGTGCCAGCAGCTTAGATCCCTCAGATTTCTCCTACAATGAGCAGTTCTTC. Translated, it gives CASSLDPSDFSYNEQFF.

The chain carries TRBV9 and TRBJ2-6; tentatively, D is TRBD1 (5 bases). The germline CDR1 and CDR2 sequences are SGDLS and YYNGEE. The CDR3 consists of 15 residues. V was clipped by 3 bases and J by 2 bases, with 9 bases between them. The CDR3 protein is CASSAKGAGANVLTF. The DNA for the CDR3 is TGTGCCAGCAGCGCAAAAGGGGCTGGGGCCAACGTCCTGACTTTC.